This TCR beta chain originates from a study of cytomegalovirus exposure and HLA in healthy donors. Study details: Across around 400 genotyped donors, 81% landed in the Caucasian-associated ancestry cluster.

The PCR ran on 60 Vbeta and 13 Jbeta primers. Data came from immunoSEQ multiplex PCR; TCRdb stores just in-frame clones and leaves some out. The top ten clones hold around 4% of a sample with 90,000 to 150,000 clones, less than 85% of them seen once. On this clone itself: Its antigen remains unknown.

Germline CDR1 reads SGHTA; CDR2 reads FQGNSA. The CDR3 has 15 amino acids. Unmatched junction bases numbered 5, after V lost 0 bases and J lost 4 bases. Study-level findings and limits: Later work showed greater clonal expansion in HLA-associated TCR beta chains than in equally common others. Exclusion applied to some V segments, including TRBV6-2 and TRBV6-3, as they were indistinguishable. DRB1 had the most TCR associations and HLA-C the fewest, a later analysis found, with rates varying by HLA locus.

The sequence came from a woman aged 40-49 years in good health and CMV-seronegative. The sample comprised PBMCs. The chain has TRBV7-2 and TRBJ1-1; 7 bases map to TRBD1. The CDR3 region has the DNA TGTGCCAGCAGCTTAGCCTGGGACAGAGGCACTGAAGCTTTCTTT. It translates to CASSLAWDRGTEAFF.